This TCR beta chain was captured in a study of blood T cell repertoires in COVID-19. Study-wide background: Some COVID-19 samples were acute and others convalescent; all came from the United States, Italy and Spain.

This CDR3 region has 19 residues. Trimming took off 0 bases at V and 8 bases at J, with 26 bases between the two ends. Germline V gene lookup returns CDR1 LGHDT and CDR2 YNNKEL (reference sequence). Repertoires were generated with immunoSEQ multiplex PCR, while TCRdb's copy carries only in-frame clones and drops some. There are some 240,000 clones in the sample; roughly nine tenths occur only once, and 6.5% lies in the top ten. The receptor comes from a man between 60 and 75 years old who had recovered from COVID-19. The sample taken for sequencing was peripheral blood. The chain is built from TRBV3-1 (or the pseudogene TRBV3-2) and TRBJ2-1; a possible D gene is TRBD1 (6 bases). The CDR3 region is CASSQDKGHKSPHKDEQFF. CDR3 DNA: TGTGCCAGCAGCCAAGATAAGGGACATAAAAGTCCCCACAAGGATGAGCAGTTCTTC.